The rows below give T cell receptor beta chains drawn from one sample of a study of memory CD4+ T cells and cytomegalovirus serostatus. Sequenced by immunoSEQ multiplex PCR; TCRdb stores in-frame clones only, minus some. The data contain tens of thousands of clones, around 78% of them singletons. The sample consisted of memory CD4+ T cells from blood. The receptors were sampled from an adult in good health and CMV-seronegative. Both conserved end residues are part of each CDR3. D genes are given only for firm matches. Size is omitted from some rows. Given values are once, few, many or a class for expanded clones.

cdr3_length: 14; v_call: TRBV19; clone_size: -; j_call: TRBJ1-6; d_call: TRBD1; cdr3_aa: CASRITGGISPLHF; cdr3_nt: TGTGCCAGTAGGATAACAGGGGGCATTTCACCCCTCCACTTT
cdr3_length: 12; v_call: TRBV6-6; clone_size: -; j_call: TRBJ2-2; d_call: -; cdr3_aa: CASSSSSGELFF; cdr3_nt: TGTGCCAGCAGTTCCAGCTCCGGGGAGCTGTTTTTT
cdr3_length: 16; v_call: TRBV7-9; clone_size: -; j_call: TRBJ1-2; d_call: -; cdr3_aa: CASSPDGELANYGYTF; cdr3_nt: TGTGCCAGCAGCCCCGACGGCGAGTTAGCTAACTATGGCTACACCTTC
cdr3_length: 13; v_call: TRBV30; clone_size: -; j_call: TRBJ1-4; d_call: -; cdr3_aa: CATPRTVTEKLFF; cdr3_nt: TGTGCCACCCCCCGGACGGTGACAGAAAAACTGTTTTTT
cdr3_length: 15; v_call: TRBV5-1; clone_size: -; j_call: TRBJ1-6; d_call: -; cdr3_aa: CASSLGRDNNSPLHF; cdr3_nt: TGCGCCAGCAGCTTGGGTCGGGATAATAATTCACCCCTCCACTTT
cdr3_length: 14; v_call: TRBV9; clone_size: once; j_call: TRBJ2-3; d_call: -; cdr3_aa: CASNKRGDTDTQYF; cdr3_nt: TGTGCCAGCAACAAAAGGGGGGACACAGATACGCAGTATTTT
cdr3_length: 15; v_call: TRBV30; clone_size: few; j_call: TRBJ1-1; d_call: -; cdr3_aa: CAWSAPRRGSTEAFF; cdr3_nt: TGTGCCTGGAGTGCACCCAGGCGGGGGAGCACTGAAGCTTTCTTT
cdr3_length: 13; v_call: TRBV5-1; clone_size: few; j_call: TRBJ1-1; d_call: -; cdr3_aa: CASSFGGNTEAFF; cdr3_nt: TGCGCCAGCAGCTTTGGGGGGAACACTGAAGCTTTCTTT
cdr3_length: 14; v_call: TRBV5-5; clone_size: -; j_call: TRBJ1-4; d_call: -; cdr3_aa: CASRHEVTNEKLFF; cdr3_nt: TGTGCCAGCAGGCACGAAGTTACTAATGAAAAACTGTTTTTT
cdr3_length: 14; v_call: TRBV6-5; clone_size: -; j_call: TRBJ1-5; d_call: TRBD1; cdr3_aa: CASSRRQGGQPQHF; cdr3_nt: TGTGCCAGCAGTCGTCGACAGGGTGGGCAGCCCCAGCATTTT
cdr3_length: 17; v_call: TRBV9; clone_size: -; j_call: TRBJ2-3; d_call: TRBD1; cdr3_aa: CASSVTSPGQGSYTQYF; cdr3_nt: TGTGCCAGCAGCGTGACATCCCCGGGACAGGGGTCTTATACGCAGTATTTT
cdr3_length: 13; v_call: TRBV5-1; clone_size: once; j_call: TRBJ2-7; d_call: -; cdr3_aa: CASSRDGSYEQYF; cdr3_nt: TGCGCCAGCAGCAGGGACGGATCCTACGAGCAGTACTTC
cdr3_length: 18; v_call: TRBV29-1; clone_size: -; j_call: TRBJ2-5; d_call: -; cdr3_aa: CSVETAPAADWRMETQYF; cdr3_nt: TGCAGCGTTGAAACAGCGCCGGCGGCCGATTGGCGGATGGAGACCCAGTACTTC
cdr3_length: 14; v_call: TRBV19; clone_size: -; j_call: TRBJ1-1; d_call: -; cdr3_aa: CASSILGTNTEAFF; cdr3_nt: TGTGCCAGTAGTATATTGGGGACGAACACTGAAGCTTTCTTT
cdr3_length: 14; v_call: TRBV7-9; clone_size: -; j_call: TRBJ2-2; d_call: -; cdr3_aa: CASSPSRGPGELFF; cdr3_nt: TGTGCCAGCAGCCCGAGTAGGGGCCCCGGGGAGCTGTTTTTT
cdr3_length: 14; v_call: TRBV19; clone_size: few; j_call: TRBJ1-1; d_call: -; cdr3_aa: CASRETYIQGGAFF; cdr3_nt: TGTGCCAGTAGGGAAACTTACATACAGGGAGGAGCTTTCTTT
cdr3_length: 11; v_call: TRBV29-1; clone_size: -; j_call: TRBJ2-5; d_call: TRBD1; cdr3_aa: CSADRGETQYF; cdr3_nt: TGCAGTGCCGACAGGGGAGAGACCCAGTACTTC
cdr3_length: 19; v_call: TRBV7-2; clone_size: -; j_call: TRBJ1-1; d_call: -; cdr3_aa: CASSPTLRGGGSPKREAFF; cdr3_nt: TGTGCCAGCAGCCCCACCCTTCGGGGAGGAGGATCTCCTAAAAGGGAAGCTTTCTTT
cdr3_length: 16; v_call: TRBV10-2; clone_size: -; j_call: TRBJ1-6; d_call: -; cdr3_aa: CASRGLGAFGNSPLHF; cdr3_nt: TGCGCCAGCAGGGGGTTGGGGGCATTCGGTAATTCACCCCTCCACTTT
cdr3_length: 14; v_call: TRBV2; clone_size: -; j_call: TRBJ1-5; d_call: -; cdr3_aa: CASSESSGYQPQHF; cdr3_nt: TGTGCCAGCAGTGAAAGCTCAGGGTATCAGCCCCAGCATTTT
cdr3_length: 13; v_call: TRBV19; clone_size: -; j_call: TRBJ1-2; d_call: -; cdr3_aa: CASSTAWGDGYTF; cdr3_nt: TGTGCCAGTAGTACTGCATGGGGGGATGGCTACACCTTC
cdr3_length: 13; v_call: TRBV15; clone_size: -; j_call: TRBJ1-5; d_call: TRBD1; cdr3_aa: CATATGERQPQHF; cdr3_nt: TGTGCCACAGCCACAGGGGAGAGGCAGCCCCAGCATTTT
cdr3_length: 14; v_call: TRBV15; clone_size: -; j_call: TRBJ1-5; d_call: -; cdr3_aa: CATSPGLSNQPQHF; cdr3_nt: TGTGCCACCAGCCCCGGGTTGAGCAATCAGCCCCAGCATTTT
cdr3_length: 14; v_call: TRBV9; clone_size: -; j_call: TRBJ2-4; d_call: TRBD2; cdr3_aa: CASSGGGSKNIQYF; cdr3_nt: TGTGCCAGCAGCGGCGGGGGGTCCAAAAACATTCAGTACTTC
cdr3_length: 12; v_call: TRBV27; clone_size: -; j_call: TRBJ1-1; d_call: -; cdr3_aa: CASSLRGGEAFF; cdr3_nt: TGTGCCAGCAGTTTAAGGGGAGGCGAAGCTTTCTTT
cdr3_length: 14; v_call: TRBV6-5; clone_size: -; j_call: TRBJ2-5; d_call: -; cdr3_aa: CASSGPGTPETQYF; cdr3_nt: TGTGCCAGCAGCGGGCCCGGGACCCCAGAGACCCAGTACTTC
cdr3_length: 15; v_call: TRBV5-1; clone_size: few; j_call: TRBJ2-7; d_call: TRBD2; cdr3_aa: CASSPGGGLTYEQYF; cdr3_nt: TGCGCCAGCAGCCCTGGGGGGGGACTAACCTACGAGCAGTACTTC
cdr3_length: 14; v_call: TRBV25-1; clone_size: -; j_call: TRBJ1-1; d_call: TRBD1; cdr3_aa: CASRRGTGGTEAFF; cdr3_nt: TGTGCCAGCAGGAGGGGTACAGGGGGCACTGAAGCTTTCTTT
cdr3_length: 15; v_call: TRBV9; clone_size: -; j_call: TRBJ2-7; d_call: TRBD2; cdr3_aa: CASSVGLAGSYEQYF; cdr3_nt: TGTGCCAGCAGCGTAGGACTAGCGGGCTCCTACGAGCAGTACTTC
cdr3_length: 16; v_call: TRBV11-3; clone_size: once; j_call: TRBJ1-4; d_call: -; cdr3_aa: CASSARFLGTTEKLFF; cdr3_nt: TGTGCCAGCAGCGCAAGATTCCTGGGAACGACTGAAAAACTGTTTTTT
cdr3_length: 14; v_call: TRBV5-4; clone_size: -; j_call: TRBJ1-2; d_call: -; cdr3_aa: CASSYGRLDYGYTF; cdr3_nt: TGTGCCAGCAGCTACGGGAGACTGGATTATGGCTACACCTTC
cdr3_length: 15; v_call: TRBV11-3; clone_size: once; j_call: TRBJ2-7; d_call: TRBD2; cdr3_aa: CASSSDPGGRSEQYF; cdr3_nt: TGTGCCAGCAGCTCCGACCCGGGGGGACGGAGCGAGCAGTACTTC
cdr3_length: 16; v_call: TRBV28; clone_size: -; j_call: TRBJ2-7; d_call: -; cdr3_aa: CASSFPGQFGNYEQYF; cdr3_nt: TGTGCCAGCAGTTTCCCCGGGCAGTTTGGAAACTACGAGCAGTACTTC
cdr3_length: 14; v_call: TRBV30; clone_size: -; j_call: TRBJ1-6; d_call: -; cdr3_aa: CAWSVSSYNSPLHF; cdr3_nt: TGTGCCTGGAGTGTAAGCAGCTATAATTCACCCCTCCACTTT
cdr3_length: 17; v_call: TRBV4-3; clone_size: -; j_call: TRBJ2-3; d_call: TRBD2; cdr3_aa: CASSQGLAGEYTDTQYF; cdr3_nt: TGCGCCAGCAGCCAGGGCCTAGCGGGGGAATACACAGATACGCAGTATTTT
cdr3_length: 13; v_call: TRBV9; clone_size: -; j_call: TRBJ2-2; d_call: TRBD1; cdr3_aa: CASSVAGGGELFF; cdr3_nt: TGTGCCAGCAGCGTCGCAGGGGGCGGGGAGCTGTTTTTT
cdr3_length: 15; v_call: TRBV5-1; clone_size: -; j_call: TRBJ2-3; d_call: -; cdr3_aa: CASSYLGDSTDTQYF; cdr3_nt: TGCGCCAGCAGCTACCTGGGGGACAGCACAGATACGCAGTATTTT
cdr3_length: 20; v_call: TRBV4-1; clone_size: few; j_call: TRBJ1-3; d_call: TRBD1; cdr3_aa: CASSQDQGRGLLLSGNTIYF; cdr3_nt: TGCGCCAGCAGCCAAGATCAGGGAAGGGGGCTCCTGTTATCTGGAAACACCATATATTTT
cdr3_length: 14; v_call: TRBV4-1; clone_size: -; j_call: TRBJ2-2; d_call: TRBD1; cdr3_aa: CASSRGQGAGELFF; cdr3_nt: TGCGCCAGCAGCCGCGGACAGGGTGCCGGGGAGCTGTTTTTT
cdr3_length: 14; v_call: TRBV7-8; clone_size: -; j_call: TRBJ2-3; d_call: TRBD2; cdr3_aa: CASSSMTSPDTQYF; cdr3_nt: TGTGCCAGCAGCTCCATGACTAGCCCAGATACGCAGTATTTT
cdr3_length: 12; v_call: TRBV19; clone_size: -; j_call: TRBJ2-1; d_call: -; cdr3_aa: CASSIWSHEQFF; cdr3_nt: TGTGCCAGTAGTATCTGGAGCCATGAGCAGTTCTTC
cdr3_length: 14; v_call: TRBV25-1; clone_size: -; j_call: TRBJ2-1; d_call: TRBD2; cdr3_aa: CASSELAGGDEQFF; cdr3_nt: TGTGCCAGCAGTGAACTAGCGGGGGGAGATGAGCAGTTCTTC
cdr3_length: 14; v_call: TRBV18; clone_size: -; j_call: TRBJ2-7; d_call: -; cdr3_aa: CASSEKLFPYEQYF; cdr3_nt: TGTGCCAGCTCAGAGAAGTTATTCCCCTACGAGCAGTACTTC
cdr3_length: 17; v_call: TRBV5-1; clone_size: -; j_call: TRBJ1-2; d_call: -; cdr3_aa: CASSLAVGGDRPPAYTF; cdr3_nt: TGCGCCAGCAGCTTGGCCGTGGGGGGGGACCGACCCCCAGCCTACACCTTC
cdr3_length: 14; v_call: TRBV7-8; clone_size: -; j_call: TRBJ1-2; d_call: -; cdr3_aa: CASSPDRGIVGYTF; cdr3_nt: TGTGCCAGCAGCCCCGATAGGGGGATTGTGGGCTACACCTTC
cdr3_length: 14; v_call: TRBV29-1; clone_size: -; j_call: TRBJ2-1; d_call: -; cdr3_aa: CSVDWGGGYNEQFF; cdr3_nt: TGCAGCGTTGACTGGGGGGGCGGCTACAATGAGCAGTTCTTC
cdr3_length: 14; v_call: TRBV4-3; clone_size: -; j_call: TRBJ1-2; d_call: -; cdr3_aa: CASSQEARGYGYTF; cdr3_nt: TGCGCCAGCAGCCAAGAGGCGAGGGGGTATGGCTACACCTTC
cdr3_length: 13; v_call: TRBV28; clone_size: -; j_call: TRBJ1-1; d_call: TRBD1; cdr3_aa: CASRDRGATEAFF; cdr3_nt: TGTGCCAGCAGGGACAGGGGGGCCACTGAAGCTTTCTTT
cdr3_length: 18; v_call: TRBV13; clone_size: -; j_call: TRBJ2-1; d_call: TRBD2; cdr3_aa: CASSLGLLLAGGLNEQFF; cdr3_nt: TGTGCCAGCAGCCTAGGACTTCTTCTAGCGGGGGGGCTGAATGAGCAGTTCTTC
cdr3_length: 13; v_call: TRBV9; clone_size: few; j_call: TRBJ1-2; d_call: -; cdr3_aa: CASSEALRSGYTF; cdr3_nt: TGTGCCAGCAGCGAGGCCCTGAGAAGCGGCTACACCTTC
cdr3_length: 16; v_call: TRBV9; clone_size: -; j_call: TRBJ2-3; d_call: -; cdr3_aa: CASSGEGIWGTDTQYF; cdr3_nt: TGTGCCAGCAGCGGCGAGGGGATTTGGGGGACAGATACGCAGTATTTT
cdr3_length: 15; v_call: TRBV7-2; clone_size: -; j_call: TRBJ2-1; d_call: TRBD2; cdr3_aa: CASSLGLAGGVEQFF; cdr3_nt: TGTGCCAGCAGCTTAGGACTAGCGGGGGGCGTTGAGCAGTTCTTC
cdr3_length: 11; v_call: TRBV20-1; clone_size: -; j_call: TRBJ2-5; d_call: -; cdr3_aa: CSASSQETQYF; cdr3_nt: TGCAGTGCTAGTTCCCAAGAGACCCAGTACTTC
cdr3_length: 17; v_call: TRBV5-1; clone_size: once; j_call: TRBJ1-5; d_call: -; cdr3_aa: CASTRPRCSSPPQPQHF; cdr3_nt: TGCGCCAGCACCCGCCCGCGGTGCTCCTCCCCCCCCCAGCCCCAGCATTTT
cdr3_length: 16; v_call: TRBV7-9; clone_size: -; j_call: TRBJ1-4; d_call: -; cdr3_aa: CASSRPTGPRNEKLFF; cdr3_nt: TGTGCCAGCAGCCGACCAACAGGGCCCCGGAATGAAAAACTGTTTTTT
cdr3_length: 11; v_call: TRBV9; clone_size: -; j_call: TRBJ1-1; d_call: -; cdr3_aa: CASSVKHEAFF; cdr3_nt: TGTGCCAGCAGCGTAAAACATGAAGCTTTCTTT
cdr3_length: 14; v_call: TRBV28; clone_size: -; j_call: TRBJ1-4; d_call: -; cdr3_aa: CASSFYSSHEKLFF; cdr3_nt: TGTGCCAGCAGTTTTTATTCAAGTCATGAAAAACTGTTTTTT
cdr3_length: 13; v_call: TRBV15; clone_size: -; j_call: TRBJ1-2; d_call: -; cdr3_aa: CATSRVNSYGYTF; cdr3_nt: TGTGCCACCAGCAGAGTGAACTCCTATGGCTACACCTTC
cdr3_length: 16; v_call: TRBV28; clone_size: -; j_call: TRBJ2-3; d_call: TRBD1; cdr3_aa: CASSPGGQRATDTQYF; cdr3_nt: TGTGCCAGCAGTCCTGGGGGACAGAGAGCCACAGATACGCAGTATTTT
cdr3_length: 14; v_call: TRBV6-1; clone_size: -; j_call: TRBJ2-3; d_call: TRBD2; cdr3_aa: CACRWVAGGNTQYF; cdr3_nt: TGTGCCTGCCGGTGGGTAGCGGGGGGGAATACGCAGTATTTT